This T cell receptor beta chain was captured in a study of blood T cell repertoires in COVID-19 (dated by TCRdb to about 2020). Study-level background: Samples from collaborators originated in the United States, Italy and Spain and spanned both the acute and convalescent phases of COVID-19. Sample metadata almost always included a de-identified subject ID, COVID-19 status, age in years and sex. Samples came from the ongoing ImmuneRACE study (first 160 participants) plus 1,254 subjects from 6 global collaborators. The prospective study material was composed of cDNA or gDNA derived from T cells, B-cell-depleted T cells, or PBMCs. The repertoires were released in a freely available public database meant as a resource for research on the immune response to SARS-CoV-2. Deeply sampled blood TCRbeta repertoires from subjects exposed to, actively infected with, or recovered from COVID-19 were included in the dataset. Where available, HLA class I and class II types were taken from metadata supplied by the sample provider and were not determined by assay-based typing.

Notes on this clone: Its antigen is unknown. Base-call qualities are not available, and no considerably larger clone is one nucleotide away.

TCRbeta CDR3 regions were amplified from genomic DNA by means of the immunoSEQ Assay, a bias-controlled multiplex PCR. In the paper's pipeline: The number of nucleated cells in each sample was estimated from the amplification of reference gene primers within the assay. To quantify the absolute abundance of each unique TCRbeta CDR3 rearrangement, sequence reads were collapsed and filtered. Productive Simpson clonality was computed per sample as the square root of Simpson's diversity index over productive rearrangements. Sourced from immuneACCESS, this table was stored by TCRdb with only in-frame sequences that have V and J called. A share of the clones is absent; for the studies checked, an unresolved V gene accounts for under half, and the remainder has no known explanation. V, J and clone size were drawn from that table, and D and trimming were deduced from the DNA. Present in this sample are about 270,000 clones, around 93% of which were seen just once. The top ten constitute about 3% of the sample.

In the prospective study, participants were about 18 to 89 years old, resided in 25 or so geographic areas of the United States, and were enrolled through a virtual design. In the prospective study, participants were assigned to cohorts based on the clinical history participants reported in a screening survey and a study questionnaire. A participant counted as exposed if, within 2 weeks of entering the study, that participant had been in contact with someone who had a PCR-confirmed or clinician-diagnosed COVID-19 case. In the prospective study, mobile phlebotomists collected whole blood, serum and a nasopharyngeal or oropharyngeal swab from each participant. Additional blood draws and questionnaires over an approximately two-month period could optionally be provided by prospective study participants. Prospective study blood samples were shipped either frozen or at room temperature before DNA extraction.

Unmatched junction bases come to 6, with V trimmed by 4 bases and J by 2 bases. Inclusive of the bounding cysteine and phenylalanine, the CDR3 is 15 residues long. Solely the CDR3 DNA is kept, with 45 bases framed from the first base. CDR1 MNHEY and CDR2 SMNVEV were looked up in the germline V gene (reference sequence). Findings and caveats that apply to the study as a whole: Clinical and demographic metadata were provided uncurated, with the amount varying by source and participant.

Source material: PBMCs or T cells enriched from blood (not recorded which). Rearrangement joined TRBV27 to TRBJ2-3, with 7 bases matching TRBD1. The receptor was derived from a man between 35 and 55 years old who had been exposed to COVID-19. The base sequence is TGTGCCAGCAGTTCGGGACAGATATCCACAGATACGCAGTATTTT. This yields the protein CASSSGQISTDTQYF.